The 20 T cell receptor beta chains in this list originate from one sample, sequenced in a study of technical replicates of blood from a few donors. TCRdb's copy holds only in-frame clones and misses some; the assay was immunoSEQ multiplex PCR. There are under 85,000 clones in the sample; roughly 92% occur only once, and over 0.35% lies in the top ten. Specimen: T cells isolated from PBMCs. These receptors were collected from a human donor in good health.

The chain links TRBV7-6 to TRBJ1-5; 9 bases are shared with TRBD1. Germline values: CDR1 SGHVS, CDR2 FNYEAQ. CDR3 length equals 15 residues. Unmatched junction bases numbered 9, after V lost 4 bases and J lost 8 bases. Here the CDR3 reads CASSYRDREKEPQHF. In DNA, the CDR3 is TGTGCCAGCAGCTACCGGGACAGGGAGAAAGAGCCCCAGCATTTT.

The chain employs TRBV27 and TRBJ2-1, with TRBD2 matching over 10 bases. The CDR3 totals 15 residues. The V segment lost 6 bases and the J segment 15 bases; nucleotides outside the gene matches: 17. CDR1 and CDR2 from the germline V gene are MNHEY and SMNVEV (reference sequence). In DNA form, the CDR3 reads TGTGCCAGCAGAGGGAGCGGGAGGGCCCTAAAGGAATCGTTCTTC. Translation: CASRGSGRALKESFF.

The V call is TRBV18, the J call TRBJ2-6; 7 bases fit TRBD1. Germline CDR1 is KGHSH and CDR2 is LQKENI. With 6 bases clipped from V and 0 bases from J, the junction kept 8 bases outside the gene matches. The CDR3 is made up of 17 amino acids. The CDR3 region is CASSEQGLLSGANVLTF. CDR3 coding DNA: TGTGCCAGCTCGGAACAGGGGCTCCTCTCTGGGGCCAACGTCCTGACTTTC.

This clone was detected only once. The chain's CDR3 is CASSPVFGTEAFF. CDR3 DNA: TGTGCCAGTAGTCCCGTATTCGGGACTGAAGCTTTCTTT. V usage is TRBV19 and J usage is TRBJ1-1; D not certain. Per the germline V gene, CDR1 is LNHDA and CDR2 is SQIVND (reference sequence). The CDR3 is made up of 13 amino acids. Trimming pared 5 bases from V and 5 bases from J, leaving 12 bases between.

V and J are TRBV7-2 and TRBJ2-2; 9 bases are shared with TRBD1. This CDR3 is built from 16 residues. The germline V gene encodes CDR1 SGHTA and CDR2 FQGNSA. J was trimmed by 7 bases and V by 0 bases; bases with no gene match: 6. CDR3 DNA sequence: TGTGCCAGCAGCTTAGCCGGGACAGGGTTACACGGGGAGCTGTTTTTT. Translating it yields CASSLAGTGLHGELFF. Complete variable domain (other parts from reference TRBV7-2 and TRBJ2-2): GAGVSQSPSNKVTEKGKDVELRCDPISGHTALYWYRQSLGQGLEFLIYFQGNSAPDKSGLPSDRFSAERTGGSVSTLTIQRTQQEDSAVYLCASSLAGTGLHGELFFGEGSRLTVL.

This clone came up once. The chain couples TRBV2 to TRBJ2-3; 8 nucleotides agree with TRBD1. The V gene end was trimmed by 5 bases and the J gene end by 3 bases; junction bases not matched to a gene: 7. CDR3 length equals 15 residues. The germline gives CDR1 SNHLY, CDR2 FYNNEI. The CDR3 here is CASSPRTGRTDTQYF. The CDR3 DNA follows: TGTGCCAGCAGTCCCCGGACAGGGAGGACAGATACGCAGTATTTT. Complete variable domain (other parts from reference TRBV2 and TRBJ2-3): EPEVTQTPSHQVTQMGQEVILRCVPISNHLYFYWYRQILGQKVEFLVSFYNNEISEKSEIFDDQFSVERPDGSNFTLKIRSTKLEDSAMYFCASSPRTGRTDTQYFGPGTRLTVL.

In its sample, this clone was seen a few times. The chain has TRBV6-6 and TRBJ1-5, with D unresolved. This CDR3 region has 12 residues. Germline V gene data show CDR1 as MNHNY and CDR2 as SVGAGI (reference sequence). V lost 0 bases to trimming and J lost 11 bases, with 8 bases between them. The CDR3: CASSYSSGSQHF. CDR3 in DNA: TGTGCCAGCAGTTACTCCTCCGGTTCCCAGCATTTT.

The rearrangement uses TRBV7-9 and TRBJ1-2; D is ambiguous. CDR1 SEHNR and CDR2 FQNEAQ come from the germline V gene (reference sequence). This CDR3 spans 13 amino acids. Trimming removed 1 base at V and 8 bases at J, with 11 bases between. CDR3: CASSLGPGRGYTF. The CDR3 DNA reads TGTGCCAGCAGCTTAGGCCCCGGGAGGGGCTACACCTTC.

This rearrangement joins TRBV5-4 to TRBJ2-7; TRBD1 matches 11 bases. Germline V lookup: CDR1 SGHNT, CDR2 YYREEE (reference sequence). Trimming at V came to 4 bases and at J to 3 bases, leaving 3 bases not matched to a gene. The length of the CDR3 is 14 residues. The CDR3 loop is CASSRTGGGYEQYF. The CDR3 nucleotides read TGTGCCAGCAGCAGGACAGGGGGCGGCTACGAGCAGTACTTC.

Comment on this clone: The same CDR3 arises from other DNA sequences in this sample as well. This chain connects TRBV6-5 to TRBJ2-1; 9 nucleotides match TRBD2. Germline assignment: CDR1 MNHEY and CDR2 SVGAGI. V lost 2 bases, J lost 7 bases, and 3 bases stayed unmatched. This CDR3 is built from 14 residues. The CDR3 sequence is CASSYLAGTNEQFF. The CDR3 nucleotides read TGTGCCAGCAGTTACCTAGCGGGAACGAATGAGCAGTTCTTC.

V is TRBV25-1 and J is TRBJ2-2; 7 bases line up with TRBD2. CDR3 size: 12 residues. V gave up 8 bases and J gave up 6 bases; unmatched junction bases: 3. Looked up from germline, CDR1 is MGHDK and CDR2 is SYGVNS. CDR3: CASAAGAGELFF. CDR3 nucleotides: TGTGCCAGCGCCGCGGGAGCCGGGGAGCTGTTTTTT.

The V call is TRBV28, the J call TRBJ1-5; 8 bases align to TRBD1. The germline gives CDR1 MDHEN, CDR2 SYDVKM. This CDR3 region has 16 residues. V was pared by 7 bases and J by 4 bases, with 12 bases of the junction left unmatched. This CDR3 is CASTNYRGAFNQPQHF. In DNA, the CDR3 is TGTGCCAGCACTAACTACAGGGGGGCTTTTAATCAGCCCCAGCATTTT.

The CDR3 DNA follows: TGCAGCGCCCGCAGCGGCGCAACTAATGAAAAACTGTTTTTT. Its protein product is CSARSGATNEKLFF. The chain employs TRBV29-1 and TRBJ1-4; D not certain. The germline CDR1 and CDR2 sequences are SQVTM and ANQGSEA. The V end lost 7 bases, the J end lost 0 bases, and 12 bases lay between the germline ends. CDR3 length: 14 residues. The full variable domain, its missing parts supplied by reference TRBV29-1 and TRBJ1-4, is SAVISQKPSRDICQRGTSLTIQCQVDSQVTMMFWYRQQPGQSLTLIATANQGSEATYESGFVIDKFPISRPNLTFSTLTVSNMSPEDSSIYLCSARSGATNEKLFFGSGTQLSVL.

The chain links TRBV10-3 to TRBJ2-5, with TRBD1 as a possible D gene (6 bases). The length of the CDR3 is 13 residues. The germline V gene has CDR1 ENHRY and CDR2 SYGVKD. V lost 2 bases and J lost 5, with 9 bases in between. The DNA of the CDR3 is TGTGCCATCAGTGAGGCTAGGGGGGAGACCCAGTACTTC. Residues: CAISEARGETQYF.

The chain carries TRBV28 and TRBJ2-7, with D tentatively TRBD1 (6 bases). CDR1 and CDR2 (germline): MDHEN, SYDVKM. The V end lost 3 bases, the J end lost 1 base, and 19 bases lay between the germline ends. This CDR3 comprises 17 residues. CDR3 sequence: CASSFSQGRKHSYEQYF. The CDR3 DNA reads TGTGCCAGCAGTTTCTCACAGGGACGAAAACATTCCTACGAGCAGTACTTC.

The CDR3 here is CASSFPPGERIPVGEQYF. The CDR3 DNA follows: TGTGCCAGCAGCTTCCCCCCGGGGGAGAGAATCCCGGTTGGAGAGCAGTACTTC. The rearrangement links TRBV7-9 to TRBJ2-7; D perhaps matches TRBD2 (6 bases). The CDR3 sequence is 18 residues long. In germline, CDR1 is SEHNR, CDR2 FQNEAQ (reference sequence). V dropped 3 bases and J dropped 7 bases, with 28 bases sitting between them.

This clone was seen only a few times. The rearrangement uses TRBV12-5 and TRBJ2-4; TRBD2 agrees at 11 bases. Germline assignment: CDR1 LGHNT and CDR2 FRNRAP. CDR3 length: 15 residues. The V and J ends lost 7 bases and 5 bases, in that order; junction bases with no gene match: 7. The CDR3 region has the DNA TGTGCTAGTGCTATAAAGGGACTAGCGGAAAACATTCAGTACTTC. It yields the protein CASAIKGLAENIQYF.

This chain joins TRBV27 and TRBJ2-7; 9 bases are a match to TRBD1. The V gene's germline CDR1 is MNHEY and CDR2 SMNVEV (reference sequence). The CDR3 is 15 amino acids. V lost 5 bases, J lost 5 bases, and 10 bases stayed unmatched. As DNA, the CDR3 is TGTGCCAGCAGTCCGTCCCGGGACAGGGCCCACGAGCAGTACTTC. Its translation is CASSPSRDRAHEQYF.

The chain combines TRBV19 with TRBJ2-1; 8 positions agree with TRBD2. The CDR3 runs 17 residues. Trimming removed 3 bases from V and 7 bases from J; junction bases left unmatched: 14. Per the germline V gene, CDR1 is LNHDA and CDR2 is SQIVND (reference sequence). CDR3 residues: CASSILSQSGGSNEQFF. DNA for the CDR3: TGTGCCAGTAGTATTCTCTCTCAAAGCGGGGGTAGTAATGAGCAGTTCTTC.

The V gene is TRBV4-3, the J gene TRBJ2-3; 12 bases map to TRBD2. The germline V gene encodes CDR1 LGHNA and CDR2 YSLEER. Trimming cost V 7 bases and J 3 bases; bases outside gene matches: 26. The length of the CDR3 is 22 residues. The CDR3: CASTPSTLTSGRFESSTDTQYF. The CDR3 coding sequence is TGCGCCAGCACTCCAAGTACGTTAACTAGCGGGAGGTTCGAGTCTAGTACAGATACGCAGTATTTT.